A single sample gave rise to the 21 T cell receptor beta chains below, sequenced in a study of blood T cell repertoires in COVID-19. Method: immunoSEQ multiplex PCR; TCRdb's copy keeps in-frame clones and lacks some. This table has 250,000 or so clones, approximately 90% appearing once. Material: PBMCs or T cells enriched from blood (not recorded which). Every receptor here comes from a middle-aged man who had been exposed to COVID-19.

Concerning this clone: The junction departs from the called germline gene at one end, perhaps through a read error. The rearrangement uses TRBV6-5 and TRBJ1-5; D is unclear. This CDR3 has 15 amino acids. The V gene's germline CDR1 is MNHEY and CDR2 SVGAGI. CDR3 region: CASSNSGPLNQPQHF. DNA of the CDR3: TGTGCCAGCAGTAACTCTGGCCCCCTCAATCAGCCCCAGCATTTT.

This chain joins TRBV11-1 and TRBJ2-3; TRBD2 matches at 9 bases. The CDR3 has 14 residues. Looked up from germline, CDR1 is SGHAT and CDR2 is FQDESV (reference sequence). J was trimmed by 8 bases and V by 2 bases; bases with no gene match: 5. The CDR3 nucleotides are TGTGCCAGCAGCTTATGGACTAGCGAGCCTACGCAGTATTTT. Protein product: CASSLWTSEPTQYF.

The chain recombines TRBV28 with TRBJ1-4; D remains unclear. The length of the CDR3 is 15 residues. Germline V gene lookup returns CDR1 MDHEN and CDR2 SYDVKM. With 4 bases removed from V and 7 bases from J, the gap between germline ends came to 16 bases. The CDR3, as DNA: TGTGCCAGCAGTTCCACCCTGACTCGGGGTGAAAAACTGTTTTTT. Residues: CASSSTLTRGEKLFF.

The table lists this clone with a few counts. The CDR3 DNA follows: TGTGCCAGCAGTTTATTGCCGGGACAGGGGGACCCAGTTAAAGCTTTCTTT. Protein product: CASSLLPGQGDPVKAFF. The chain is built from TRBV27 and TRBJ1-1; 11 bases line up with TRBD1. Per the germline V gene, CDR1 is MNHEY and CDR2 is SMNVEV (reference sequence). The CDR3 contains 17 residues. V dropped 1 base and J dropped 9; count of bases not matched to a gene: 13.

The chain links TRBV19 to TRBJ1-3; D not resolved. Trimming cost V 0 bases and J 5 bases, with 11 bases left between them. CDR1 is LNHDA, CDR2 SQIVND, per germline (reference sequence). There are 15 residues in the CDR3. As DNA, the CDR3 is TGTGCCAGTAGTATAGACCCGACAAGAAGAAACACCATATATTTT. Translation gives CASSIDPTRRNTIYF.

V and J are TRBV25-1 and TRBJ1-6, with a tentative D call TRBD1 (6 bases). Per the germline V gene, CDR1 is MGHDK and CDR2 is SYGVNS. V was shortened by 4 bases and J by 2 bases, with 12 bases between the two germline ends. CDR3 length: 16 amino acids. As DNA, the CDR3 is TGTGCCAGCAGTGGTACAGGGAACCCCTATAATTCACCCCTCCACTTT. Residues: CASSGTGNPYNSPLHF.

The V and J genes are TRBV6-5 and TRBJ1-3, with D maybe TRBD1 (5 bases). CDR1 is MNHEY and CDR2 is SVGAGI in the germline V gene. Trimming removed 4 bases at V and 0 bases at J, with 7 bases between. The CDR3 extends over 14 amino acids. CDR3: CASSSRVSGNTIYF. DNA for the CDR3: TGTGCCAGCAGTTCCAGGGTCTCTGGAAACACCATATATTTT.

This CDR3 is CASSGQGLEKLFF. The CDR3 region has the DNA TGCGCCAGCAGCGGACAGGGATTGGAAAAACTGTTTTTT. The rearrangement joins TRBV4-1 to TRBJ1-4; 8 positions agree with TRBD1. CDR3 length: 13 amino acids. The V and J ends lost 5 bases and 8 bases, in that order; junction bases with no gene match: 4. CDR1 and CDR2 from the germline V gene are MGHRA and YSYEKL.

This clone is a singleton in its sample. The rearrangement joins TRBV19 to TRBJ1-4, with 7 bases lining up with TRBD1. V lost 7 bases, J lost 5 bases, and 10 bases stayed unmatched. From germline, CDR1 is LNHDA and CDR2 SQIVND (reference sequence). The CDR3 length is 15 residues. This CDR3 reads CASNRRDSENEKLFF. DNA for the CDR3: TGTGCCAGTAACCGACGGGACAGCGAAAATGAAAAACTGTTTTTT.

The chain links TRBV5-6 to TRBJ1-4; 7 positions agree with TRBD1. The CDR3 loop spans 16 amino acids. Germline assignment: CDR1 SGHDT and CDR2 YYEEEE. Trimming took 2 bases from V and 2 from J; bases not matched to a gene: 6. This chain's CDR3 is CASSFYPRGTNEKLFF. The CDR3 DNA reads TGTGCCAGCAGCTTTTACCCCAGGGGGACTAATGAAAAACTGTTTTTT.

The rearrangement joins TRBV28 to TRBJ1-4; tentative D call: TRBD1 (5 bases). The V end lost 7 bases, the J end lost 6 bases, and 24 bases lay between the germline ends. Germline loops: CDR1 MDHEN, CDR2 SYDVKM. The CDR3 is made up of 17 amino acids. As DNA, the CDR3 is TGTGCCAGCAAGCCCCCGCTCTCGACAGTGAAATATGAAAAACTGTTTTTT. Amino acid sequence: CASKPPLSTVKYEKLFF. Combining the CDR3 with reference TRBV28 and TRBJ1-4 gives the whole variable domain DVKVTQSSRYLVKRTGEKVFLECVQDMDHENMFWYRQDPGLGLRLIYFSYDVKMKEKGDIPEGYSVSREKKERFSLILESASTNQTSMYLCASKPPLSTVKYEKLFFGSGTQLSVL.

This chain connects TRBV7-9 to TRBJ2-1, with 10 bases matching TRBD2. Per the germline V gene, CDR1 is SEHNR and CDR2 is FQNEAQ (reference sequence). The ends lost 4 bases at V and 7 bases at J; junction bases unmatched: 7. The CDR3 loop spans 15 amino acids. The CDR3 region is CASSSSGSFGNEQFF. The CDR3 DNA reads TGTGCCAGCAGCTCTAGCGGGAGTTTTGGTAATGAGCAGTTCTTC.

The V gene is TRBV7-2, the J gene TRBJ2-3; TRBD2 agrees at 9 bases. CDR1 SGHTA and CDR2 FQGNSA come from the germline V gene. J lost 7 bases, V lost 5 bases, and 13 bases had no gene match. This CDR3 has 16 residues. CDR3 region: CASSPPVTSGSYTQYF. CDR3 coding DNA: TGTGCCAGCAGCCCGCCCGTCACTAGCGGGTCTTATACGCAGTATTTT.

The J gene is TRBJ2-1, the V gene TRBV11-2, with 8 bases that match TRBD2. Unmatched junction bases numbered 9, after V lost 3 bases and J lost 5 bases. Per the germline V gene, CDR1 is SGHAT and CDR2 is FQNNGV. CDR3 length equals 16 residues. CDR3 in DNA: TGTGCCAGCAGCTTTCTGGGGCGGGGGGTCAACAATGAGCAGTTCTTC. Amino acid sequence: CASSFLGRGVNNEQFF.

This clone occurred once. CDR3 region: CASSMDRQETQYF. In DNA, the CDR3 is TGTGCCAGCAGTATGGACAGGCAAGAGACCCAGTACTTC. This chain connects TRBV12-3 or TRBV12-4 to TRBJ2-5; the match to TRBD1 covers 7 bases. J lost 2 bases, V lost 5 bases, and 2 bases had no gene match. This CDR3 spans 13 amino acids.

The gene calls are TRBV3-1 (or the pseudogene TRBV3-2) and TRBJ2-1, with 7 bases matching TRBD2. The CDR3 is 15 amino acids. The trim removed 0 bases at V and 7 bases at J, leaving 6 bases unmatched. Germline V CDR1 and CDR2: LGHDT, YNNKEL (reference sequence). The DNA for the CDR3 is TGTGCCAGCAGCCAAGAACTTGCTAGCGGAAATGAGCAGTTCTTC. Translating gives CASSQELASGNEQFF.

Of note for this clone: This sample also contains other DNA sequences that code for the same CDR3. The V gene is TRBV19, the J gene TRBJ2-7; TRBD1 matches 10 bases. Germline trimming cut 8 bases from V and 4 bases from J; bases unmatched to any gene: 2. The germline V gene encodes CDR1 LNHDA and CDR2 SQIVND (reference sequence). The CDR3 is 12 amino acids. CDR3 nucleotides: TGTGCCAGTGGGACAGGGGTATACGAGCAGTACTTC. Protein sequence: CASGTGVYEQYF.

The V and J genes are TRBV28 and TRBJ1-4; 7 bases match TRBD1. V shed 8 bases, J shed 5 bases, and the junction held 8 bases outside the gene matches. Germline V CDR1 and CDR2: MDHEN, SYDVKM. The CDR3 covers 14 residues. The CDR3 sequence: CASLRQGMNEKLFF. The CDR3 DNA follows: TGTGCCAGCTTAAGACAGGGAATGAATGAAAAACTGTTTTTT. Drawing the rest from reference TRBV28 and TRBJ1-4, the complete variable domain is DVKVTQSSRYLVKRTGEKVFLECVQDMDHENMFWYRQDPGLGLRLIYFSYDVKMKEKGDIPEGYSVSREKKERFSLILESASTNQTSMYLCASLRQGMNEKLFFGSGTQLSVL.

The chain joins TRBV5-4 to TRBJ2-7, with 7 bases that match TRBD1. CDR1 SGHNT and CDR2 YYREEE come from the germline V gene (reference sequence). The CDR3 contains 15 residues. V shed 4 bases and J 3 bases; nucleotides not matched to a gene: 10. CDR3 DNA: TGTGCCAGCAGCCCTCACGGACAGGTGAGCTACGAGCAGTACTTC. Its translation is CASSPHGQVSYEQYF.

The chain joins TRBV3-1 (or the pseudogene TRBV3-2) to TRBJ2-2; a weak D match, TRBD1 (6 bases). This CDR3 comprises 15 residues. V was cut by 1 base and J by 0 bases, with 6 bases left in between. Germline V lookup: CDR1 LGHDT, CDR2 YNNKEL (reference sequence). CDR3 nucleotides: TGTGCCAGCAGCCAAGGACAGGCGAACACCGGGGAGCTGTTTTTT. Translation gives CASSQGQANTGELFF.

The chain recombines TRBV6-5 with TRBJ2-7; 9 nucleotides line up with TRBD2. With V trimmed by 6 bases and J by 3 bases, 6 bases remained unmatched. The CDR3 covers 14 residues. Germline loops: CDR1 MNHEY, CDR2 SVGAGI. The CDR3 region is CASSLVSGSYEQYF. The CDR3 nucleotides read TGTGCCAGCAGCTTGGTTAGCGGGAGCTACGAGCAGTACTTC.